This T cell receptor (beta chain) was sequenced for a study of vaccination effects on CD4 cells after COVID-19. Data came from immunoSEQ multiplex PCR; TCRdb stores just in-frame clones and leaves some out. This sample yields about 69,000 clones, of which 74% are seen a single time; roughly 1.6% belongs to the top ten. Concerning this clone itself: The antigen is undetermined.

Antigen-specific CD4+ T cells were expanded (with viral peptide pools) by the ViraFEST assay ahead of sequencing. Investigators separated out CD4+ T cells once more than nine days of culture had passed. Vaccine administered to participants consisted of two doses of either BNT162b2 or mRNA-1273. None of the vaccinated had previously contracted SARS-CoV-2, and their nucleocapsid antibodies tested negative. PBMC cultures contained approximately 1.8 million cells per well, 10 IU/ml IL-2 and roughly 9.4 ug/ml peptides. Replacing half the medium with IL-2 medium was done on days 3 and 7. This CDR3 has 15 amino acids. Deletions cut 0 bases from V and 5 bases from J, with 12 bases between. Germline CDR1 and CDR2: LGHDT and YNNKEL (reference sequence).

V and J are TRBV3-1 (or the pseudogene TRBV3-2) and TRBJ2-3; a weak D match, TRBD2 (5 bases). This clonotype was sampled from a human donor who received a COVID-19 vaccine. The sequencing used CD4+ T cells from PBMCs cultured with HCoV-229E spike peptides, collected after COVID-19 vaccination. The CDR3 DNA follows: TGTGCCAGCAGCCAAGATAGGGTCGCGGGAGATACGCAGTATTTT. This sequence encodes CASSQDRVAGDTQYF.